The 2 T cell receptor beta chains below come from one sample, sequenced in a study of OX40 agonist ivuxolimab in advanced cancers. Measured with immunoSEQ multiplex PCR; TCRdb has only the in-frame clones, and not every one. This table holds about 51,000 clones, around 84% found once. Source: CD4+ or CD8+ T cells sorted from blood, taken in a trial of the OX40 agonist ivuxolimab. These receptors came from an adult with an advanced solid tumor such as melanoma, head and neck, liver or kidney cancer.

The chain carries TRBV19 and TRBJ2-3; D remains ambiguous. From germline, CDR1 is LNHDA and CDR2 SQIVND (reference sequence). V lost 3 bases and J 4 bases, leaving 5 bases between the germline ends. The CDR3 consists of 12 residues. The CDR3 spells CASSIWSDTQYF. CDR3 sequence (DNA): TGTGCCAGTAGTATTTGGTCAGATACGCAGTATTTT.

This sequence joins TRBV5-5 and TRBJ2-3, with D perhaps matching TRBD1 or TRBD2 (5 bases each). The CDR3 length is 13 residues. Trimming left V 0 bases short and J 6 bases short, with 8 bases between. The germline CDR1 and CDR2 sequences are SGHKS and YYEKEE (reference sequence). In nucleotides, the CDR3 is TGTGCCAGCAGCTTGGAAGGGGACGATACGCAGTATTTT. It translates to CASSLEGDDTQYF.